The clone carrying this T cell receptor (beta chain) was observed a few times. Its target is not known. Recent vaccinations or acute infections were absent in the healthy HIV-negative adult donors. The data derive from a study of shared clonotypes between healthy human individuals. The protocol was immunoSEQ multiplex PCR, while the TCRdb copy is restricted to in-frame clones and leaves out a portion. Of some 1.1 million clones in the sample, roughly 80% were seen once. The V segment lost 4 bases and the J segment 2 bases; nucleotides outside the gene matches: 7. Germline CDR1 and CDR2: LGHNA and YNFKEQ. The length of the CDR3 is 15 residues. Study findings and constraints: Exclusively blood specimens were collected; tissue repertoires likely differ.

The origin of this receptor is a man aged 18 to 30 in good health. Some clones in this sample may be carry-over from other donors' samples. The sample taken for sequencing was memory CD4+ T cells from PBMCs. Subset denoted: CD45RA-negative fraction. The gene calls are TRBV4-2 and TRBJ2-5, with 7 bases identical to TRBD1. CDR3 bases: TGTGCCAGCAGCCCCCGGCAGGGACAGCAAGAGACCCAGTACTTC. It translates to CASSPRQGQQETQYF.